A single sample gave rise to the 8 T cell receptor beta chains below, sequenced in a study of CXCR3-negative and CXCR3-positive naive CD8 T cells. 5' RACE with UMI labels generated the TRB cDNA libraries. From its re-call of the 5' RACE reads, TCRdb lists each CDR3 protein once, without DNA. The sample totals 50,000 to 55,000 distinct CDR3 sequences. Sequenced input: naive CXCR3- CD8+ T cells from blood. Documented subset: CD45RO-CCR7+CD27+CD95- naive CD8+ T cells lacking CXCR3 (TNR3-). The receptors here all came from a human donor in good health. Some clones in this sample may be carry-over from other donors' samples.

The V call is TRBV7-9, the J call TRBJ2-5; TCRdb's D gene call, TRBD1, goes unchecked for lack of DNA. The germline V gene encodes CDR1 SEHNR and CDR2 FQNEAQ (reference sequence). The CDR3 runs 14 residues. The CDR3 spells CASSPPGIQETQYF.

This chain joins TRBV27 and TRBJ2-7; the TCRdb D gene call, TRBD1, has no DNA to confirm it. From germline, CDR1 is MNHEY and CDR2 SMNVEV (reference sequence). The CDR3 runs to 15 residues. The chain's CDR3 is CASSSPGPRGHEQYF.

The chain uses TRBV11-1 and TRBJ2-1; TCRdb's assignment of TRBD1 cannot be checked, as there is no DNA. The CDR3 runs to 13 residues. Per germline, CDR1 SGHAT and CDR2 FQDESV (reference sequence). This CDR3 reads CASTTDSYNEQFF.

The chain has TRBV4-1 and TRBJ1-1; TCRdb indicates TRBD1, and absent DNA this call remains unverified. The CDR3 contains 13 residues. Germline values: CDR1 MGHRA, CDR2 YSYEKL. CDR3 protein: CASSLGQGSEAFF.

The chain employs TRBV7-6 and TRBJ1-4; with no DNA, the TCRdb D assignment of TRBD1 cannot be verified. The CDR3 sequence is 17 residues long. Germline lookup yields CDR1 SGHVS and CDR2 FNYEAQ. The CDR3 spells CASSPRTGTATNEKLFF.

The chain couples TRBV29-1 to TRBJ2-3. The CDR3 has 13 residues. CDR1 and CDR2 from the germline V gene are SQVTM and ANQGSEA. The CDR3 loop is CSVDADSTDTQYF.

This rearrangement joins TRBV5-5 to TRBJ2-5; TCRdb calls TRBD1, which cannot be checked without DNA. The CDR3 is 14 amino acids. CDR1 and CDR2 from the germline V gene are SGHKS and YYEKEE (reference sequence). This CDR3 reads CASSSRSSQETQYF. The variable domain in full, with the rest retrieved from reference TRBV5-5 and TRBJ2-5, is DAGVTQSPTHLIKTRGQQVTLRCSPISGHKSVSWYQQVLGQGPQFIFQYYEKEERGRGNFPDRFSARQFPNYSSELNVNALLLGDSALYLCASSSRSSQETQYFGPGTRLLVL.

The V gene is TRBV2, the J gene TRBJ2-7; TCRdb's D call, TRBD1, is unchecked because there is no DNA. Germline V gene data show CDR1 as SNHLY and CDR2 as FYNNEI. The CDR3 runs 15 residues. CDR3: CASSELGGRKYEQYF.